A single sample gave rise to the 8 T cell receptor beta chains below, sequenced in a study of regulatory T cells in long-lasting Graves disease. Investigators prepared the TCR beta libraries by applying iRepertoire HTBI primers and Arm-PCR of CDR3 regions. TCRdb analysed the multiplex PCR reads with MiXCR anew, one entry per CDR3 protein. Altogether approximately 480,000 distinct CDR3 sequences are present, about a sixth being singletons, with the ten largest covering 9% to 15%. Time point noted: newly diagnosed GD, antithyroid drugs for less than 3 months. The authors made the TCR library using RNA they extracted from PBMCs. The data also belong to a second study, concerning T cells in Graves' hyperthyroidism and ophthalmopathy.

Source: peripheral blood mononuclear cells (PBMCs), taken at new diagnosis, from a patient treated with antithyroid drugs. These receptors were obtained from a man aged 40-49 years with Graves disease.

This clonotype was counted at least ten times. J is TRBJ1-6 and V is TRBV5-1, with D uncertain. Germline V gene sequence: CDR1 SGHRS, CDR2 YFSETQ. V was cut by 3 bases and J by 0 bases, with 7 bases left in between. The CDR3 is 15 amino acids. The CDR3 DNA sequence: TGCGCCAGCAGCTACATGAGCTCCTATAATTCACCCCTCCACTTT. Its protein is CASSYMSSYNSPLHF.

This clonotype was seen a handful of times. The chain is built from TRBV20-1 and TRBJ2-7, with D unclear. There are 17 residues in the CDR3. V dropped 1 base and J dropped 5 bases, with 24 bases sitting between them. The V gene's germline CDR1 is DFQATT and CDR2 SNEGSKA (reference sequence). Written as DNA, the CDR3 is TGCAGTGCTAGAGGAAGGCTGACTGTTCTACCGGCAGACGAGCAGTACTTC. Protein product: CSARGRLTVLPADEQYF.

This clonotype was observed a few times. This rearrangement joins TRBV7-3 to TRBJ2-1; tentative D call: TRBD1 (5 bases). CDR3 length: 13 amino acids. Trimming took 2 bases from V and 8 from J, leaving 10 bases between them. Per germline, CDR1 SGHTA and CDR2 FQGTGA. CDR3 in amino acids: CASSLQGNDEQFF. In nucleotides, the CDR3 is TGTGCCAGCAGCTTACAGGGTAACGATGAGCAGTTCTTC.

This clonotype was found many times. The V and J genes are TRBV11-2 and TRBJ1-4; D might be TRBD1 (6 bases). Deletions cut 6 bases from V and 5 bases from J, with 13 bases between. The CDR3 covers 14 residues. From germline, CDR1 is SGHAT and CDR2 FQNNGV. The CDR3: CASSYRVGNEKLFF. CDR3 DNA sequence: TGTGCCAGCAGTTACAGGGTGGGGAATGAAAAACTGTTTTTT. Combining the CDR3 with reference TRBV11-2 and TRBJ1-4 gives the whole variable domain EAGVAQSPRYKIIEKRQSVAFWCNPISGHATLYWYQQILGQGPKLLIQFQNNGVVDDSQLPKDRFSAERLKGVDSTLKIQPAKLEDSAVYLCASSYRVGNEKLFFGSGTQLSVL.

Of note for this clonotype: This may be a read error: a much more frequent sequence differs by one nucleotide. This sequence joins TRBV12-3 or TRBV12-4 and TRBJ1-2; D is perhaps TRBD1 (6 bases). The CDR3 length is 13 residues. Trimming shortened V by 7 bases and J by 2 bases, and 11 bases separated the two germline ends. In nucleotides, the CDR3 is TGTGCCAGCATTAAGGGGGGAAACTATGGCTACACCTTC. Amino acids: CASIKGGNYGYTF.

The chain links TRBV9 to TRBJ1-5; the D is unclear. Per germline, CDR1 SGDLS and CDR2 YYNGEE. V lost 9 bases and J 7 bases, leaving 8 bases between the germline ends. This CDR3 comprises 10 residues. The CDR3 coding sequence is TGTGCCAACAACTTCCAGCCCCAGCATTTT. It specifies CANNFQPQHF.

The V and J genes are TRBV24-1 and TRBJ2-1, with 9 nucleotides matching TRBD2. V lost 4 bases to trimming and J lost 7 bases; unmatched junction nucleotides: 16. CDR3 length equals 18 residues. Per germline, CDR1 KGHDR and CDR2 SFDVKD. CDR3 nucleotide sequence: TGTGCCACCAGTGAGGCAGGTGGCGGGAGGGCCGGGGGAAATGAGCAGTTCTTC. Its protein product is CATSEAGGGRAGGNEQFF.

The chain links TRBV2 to TRBJ1-1; a weak D match, TRBD1 (5 bases). CDR3 length equals 16 residues. Trimming pared 5 bases from V and 0 bases from J, leaving 16 bases between. Looked up from germline, CDR1 is SNHLY and CDR2 is FYNNEI. The CDR3: CASSRQNGGMNTEAFF. DNA of the CDR3: TGTGCCAGCAGTAGGCAGAATGGGGGGATGAACACTGAAGCTTTCTTT.